A single T cell receptor (beta chain) is shown here with its context. Its target is not known. Sequenced by immunoSEQ multiplex PCR; TCRdb stores in-frame clones only, minus some. The sample carries about 98,000 clones, approximately 86% recorded once. The data are from a study of OX40 agonist ivuxolimab in advanced cancers. Points from the study as a whole: At 0.1 to 3.0 mg/kg and by week 6, clonal expansion occurred in CD4+ and CD8+ blood T cells.

Trimming removed 2 bases at V and 6 bases at J, with 11 bases between. The CDR3 covers 13 residues. In germline, CDR1 is SGHRS, CDR2 YFSETQ. The rearrangement joins TRBV5-1 to TRBJ1-1, with D possibly TRBD1 on 6 matching bases. The TCR sequence derives from an adult with an advanced solid tumor such as melanoma, head and neck, liver or kidney cancer. This material consisted of CD4+ or CD8+ T cells sorted from blood, taken in a trial of the OX40 agonist ivuxolimab. The CDR3 is CASSFEGGPEAFF. CDR3 DNA sequence: TGCGCCAGCAGCTTCGAGGGGGGTCCTGAAGCTTTCTTT. Full variable domain (remainder filled in from reference TRBV5-1 and TRBJ1-1): KAGVTQTPRYLIKTRGQQVTLSCSPISGHRSVSWYQQTPGQGLQFLFEYFSETQRNKGNFPGRFSGRQFSNSRSEMNVSTLELGDSALYLCASSFEGGPEAFFGQGTRLTVV.